A selection of T cell receptor beta chains follows, all from one sample in a study of T-cell memory formation after mild COVID-19. TCRdb redid the calling of the 5' RACE reads with MiXCR, one entry per CDR3 protein. The repertoire has about 500,000 distinct CDR3 sequences, over 20% of them found once; the top ten carry around 13%. Material for sequencing was PBMCs or a T cell subset sorted from them (not recorded which). Source of these receptors: an adult woman who had mild COVID-19 (a few samples of this study predate the infection). Cell type and time point are not known. Each CDR3 is given with its conserved first and last residue. The order of the fields is D gene, clone size, V gene, J gene, CDR3 DNA, CDR3 protein. The D gene is left open where the match is weak. Clone size is shown for a subset of rows, as once, few, many or a class of expanded clone.

TRBD1	once	TRBV6-2/TRBV6-3	TRBJ2-7	TGTGCCAGCAGTTACCCCACTTCGGACAGGGGGCAGTGGTACGAGCAGTACTTC	CASSYPTSDRGQWYEQYF
-	few	TRBV27	TRBJ2-6	TGTGCCAGCAGACCAGGAGGACTCTCTGGGGCCAACGTCCTGACTTTC	CASRPGGLSGANVLTF
-	-	TRBV6-4	TRBJ1-2	TGTGCCAGCAGTGCGCAACCCGGGACGGAGGGCTACACCTTC	CASSAQPGTEGYTF
TRBD2	-	TRBV19	TRBJ2-1	TGTGCCAGTAGGCGTGGGACTAGCGGGCGATACAATGAGCAGTTCTTC	CASRRGTSGRYNEQFF
-	few	TRBV20-1	TRBJ2-7	TGCAGTGCTAGGACTACCGGGTACGAGCAGTACTTC	CSARTTGYEQYF
-	-	TRBV3-1	TRBJ2-3	TGTGCCAGCAGCCAAGCTCGCGCGGGTACGCAGTATTTT	CASSQARAGTQYF
-	few	TRBV3-1	TRBJ1-4	TGTGCCAGCAGCCCCAGATCTAGGGTGGAAAAACTGTTTTTT	CASSPRSRVEKLFF
-	-	TRBV29-1	TRBJ2-1	TGCAGCGTGCGAGGAGGGGAACACAATGAGCAGTTCTTC	CSVRGGEHNEQFF
TRBD1	few	TRBV12-3/TRBV12-4	TRBJ1-6	TGTGCCAGCAGTTCCGGGACAGGGAGCTCACCCCTCCACTTT	CASSSGTGSSPLHF
-	-	TRBV29-1	TRBJ1-1	TGCAGCGCCCAACAGGGAAAGGACACTGAAGCTTTCTTT	CSAQQGKDTEAFF
-	-	TRBV3-1	TRBJ1-4	TGTGCCAGCAGCCAGAGCAAAGATTCCCTTGAAAAACTGTTTTTT	CASSQSKDSLEKLFF
TRBD1	few	TRBV6-5	TRBJ2-5	TGTGCCAGCAGTATGACAGGGGGTTTACAAGAGACCCAGTACTTC	CASSMTGGLQETQYF
-	-	TRBV6-5	TRBJ1-1	TGTGCCAGCAGTTCGGAAGGTGTGGGACCAATGGACACTGAAGCTTTCTTT	CASSSEGVGPMDTEAFF
TRBD2	few	TRBV6-5	TRBJ2-7	TGTGCCAGCAGTTTTGGACTAGCGGGCTACGAGCAGTACTTC	CASSFGLAGYEQYF
-	-	TRBV7-3	TRBJ1-1	TGTGCCAGCAGCTTCTCGGGGCTCACTGAAGCTTTCTTT	CASSFSGLTEAFF
TRBD2	few	TRBV5-1	TRBJ2-1	TGCGCCAGCAGCTTGGAGGCTAGCGGCTCCTACAATGAGCAGTTCTTC	CASSLEASGSYNEQFF
TRBD2	-	TRBV12-3/TRBV12-4	TRBJ2-3	TGTGCCAGCAGTTCCTCGGGACTAGCGGGAGGAAGCACAGATACGCAGTATTTT	CASSSSGLAGGSTDTQYF
TRBD2	few	TRBV9	TRBJ2-1	TGTGCCAGCAGCCTCCGCGATAGCGGGGGGCACAGCGGAGGTGTGGATGAGCAGTTCTTC	CASSLRDSGGHSGGVDEQFF
TRBD2	-	TRBV7-9	TRBJ2-7	TGTGCCAGCAGCTCCCCTCAGGAGGAAGCGGGAAGTTCCTACGAGCAGTACTTC	CASSSPQEEAGSSYEQYF
TRBD2	-	TRBV5-1	TRBJ2-5	TGCGCCAGCAGCTTGGGACCCACTAGCGGGGGGCCCCGCGGCCAGTACTTC	CASSLGPTSGGPRGQYF
-	few	TRBV7-6	TRBJ1-1	TGTGCCAGCAGCCAGGCGGGTGGTGAAGCTTTCTTT	CASSQAGGEAFF
TRBD1	-	TRBV29-1	TRBJ2-3	TGCAGCTTTTCTTCCGGGACAGGGGGCGCGGGCACAGATACGCAGTATTTT	CSFSSGTGGAGTDTQYF
-	few	TRBV27	TRBJ1-2	TGTGCCAGCAGTCCCCGACGTGCCTATGGCTACACCTTC	CASSPRRAYGYTF
-	few	TRBV6-1	TRBJ2-7	TGTGCCAGCAGGGAGGCCCCGGGACTTGTTACCTACGAGCAGTACTTC	CASREAPGLVTYEQYF
-	-	TRBV6-5	TRBJ1-2	TGTGCCAGCTCCCAGGGAGGCAGATTCAACTATGGCTACACCTTC	CASSQGGRFNYGYTF
TRBD1	few	TRBV4-2	TRBJ2-7	TGTGCCAGCAGCCGGGGACAGGTTGACTACGAGCAGTACTTC	CASSRGQVDYEQYF
-	-	TRBV5-1	TRBJ1-4	TGCGCCAGCAGCCCAGCTGGGCAGGTTAATGAAAAACTGTTTTTT	CASSPAGQVNEKLFF
TRBD1	few	TRBV25-1	TRBJ2-7	TGTGCCAGCAGTGAATTGGGACAGGGTCGAAACGAGCAGTACTTC	CASSELGQGRNEQYF
-	-	TRBV27	TRBJ2-5	TGTGCCAGCAGTTCCACAGTAGTTAAAATGATGGAGACCCAGTACTTC	CASSSTVVKMMETQYF
-	-	TRBV12-3/TRBV12-4	TRBJ1-3	TGTGCCAGCAGTTTAGTGCCTAGGGACACCATATATTTT	CASSLVPRDTIYF
-	-	TRBV2	TRBJ2-2	TGTGCCAGCAAGGCCAGGTACTTGACTCCGAACACCGGGGAGCTGTTTTTT	CASKARYLTPNTGELFF
TRBD1	few	TRBV12-3/TRBV12-4	TRBJ1-3	TGTGCCAGCAGGGGGACAGGGAGGAACACCATATATTTT	CASRGTGRNTIYF
TRBD2	-	TRBV20-1	TRBJ2-1	TGCAGTGCGAGGGATGTTAGGACTAGCCGATACGAGCAGTTCTTC	CSARDVRTSRYEQFF
TRBD1	few	TRBV12-3/TRBV12-4	TRBJ1-6	TGTGCCAGCAGTCGGACAGGGGGAGGTTCACCCCTCCACTTT	CASSRTGGGSPLHF
-	few	TRBV4-2	TRBJ2-3	TGTGCCAGCAGCCAAGATTGGACCAACACGGGAGATACGCAGTATTTT	CASSQDWTNTGDTQYF
-	-	TRBV11-3	TRBJ2-2	TGTGCCAGCAGCGTGGTGGGTACGAACACCGGGGAGCTGTTTTTT	CASSVVGTNTGELFF
-	many	TRBV6-5	TRBJ2-3	TGTGCCAGCAGTTACTCGGAGGTGCGGGGTAGCACAGATACGCAGTATTTT	CASSYSEVRGSTDTQYF